This T cell receptor (beta chain) stems from a study of regulatory T cells in long-lasting Graves disease (dated by TCRdb to about 2021). For the wider study: Newly diagnosed Graves' disease patients had taken antithyroid drugs for less than 3 months. The study was registered as a clinical trial and conducted in China. A total of some 35 samples underwent TCR sequencing: some 13 from persistent and roughly 20 from newly diagnosed Graves' disease patients. Patients with persistent Graves' disease were compared with patients with newly diagnosed Graves' disease using TCR sequencing and RNA sequencing of peripheral blood.

This clonotype was picked up many times. Its antigen is still unknown. No base qualities exist here, and no much larger clone lies one base off it. The library came from multiplex PCR. The instrument was an Illumina HiSeq 4000. TCR beta libraries were built with iRepertoire HTBI primers and Arm-PCR amplification of CDR3 regions. Gel purification was performed on PCR products prior to sequencing. The original methods were these. A total of under 80 TRBV and under 15 TRBJ segments were identified across samples and were used for gene usage analysis of CDR3 amino acid clonotypes. COPE and FqMerger were used to merge filtered high-quality paired reads into contigs. Contigs were aligned with BLAST to IMGT TRBV, TRBD and TRBJ reference genes, and CDR3 was defined per IMGT. Highly expanded clones were defined as clonotypes with a frequency above 0.1%. Repertoire diversity was measured by Shannon entropy, and V-J evenness by the Gini coefficient. Clonotypes shared by more than one individual were considered public. Clones were called with MiXCR by TCRdb after fastp trimmed the public reads at Q25, and only in-frame beta chains were retained. A single entry per CDR3 protein holds the most common genes and DNA from its merged rows. Clone size and V and J calls follow TCRdb, not the original study. The sample table contains 450,000 to 700,000 distinct CDR3 sequences; only one count was recorded for around an eighth of them. The ten largest make up roughly 9.7% of the sample.

The time point label on this specimen signifies: newly diagnosed GD, antithyroid drugs for less than 3 months. For both TCR sequencing and RNA sequencing, RNA was extracted from PBMCs using TRIzol. The diagnosis of Graves' disease was made according to American Thyroid Association guidelines. Patients for the study were recruited at an endocrinology department in Xi'an, China. From each patient, nine milliliters of peripheral blood was collected into an EDTA anticoagulant tube. Ficoll Paque Plus density gradient separation was used to isolate PBMCs, and no further T cell sorting was done. An Agilent 2100 Bioanalyzer and agarose gel were used to check RNA quality, and a NanoDrop 2000 was used to measure RNA concentration. Summary of the overall study and its limitations: The authors noted that the small sample size was a limitation that may lower accuracy. TRBV28, TRBJ1-2 and TRBJ2-5 were preferentially used in persistent disease, while TRBV20-1 and TRBJ2-1 were favored in newly diagnosed disease. Persistent patients shared more public clonotypes among themselves (around 3,000) than newly diagnosed patients did (more than 950). The study examined only peripheral blood because the primary lesion, thyroid tissue, could not be accessed. Only the TCR beta chain was sequenced and analyzed. Persistent Graves' disease patients showed lower TCR Shannon entropy and fewer highly expanded clones than newly diagnosed patients, suggesting clonal expansion.

CDR1 and CDR2 are read off the germline V gene as SGHAT and FQNNGV. The CDR3 runs 18 residues from the cysteine to the phenylalanine. Just the 54-base CDR3 DNA is kept, in frame starting at base 1. V is clipped by 7 bases and J by 1 base, and the sequence between their germline boundaries is 23 bases long. These data were also filed under a second study, of T cells in Graves' hyperthyroidism and ophthalmopathy. According to the second study: Graves' hyperthyroidism was defined as stable when no progression to ophthalmopathy occurred over 18 months of follow-up. Hyperthyroidism patients were newly diagnosed, with disease duration under 2 months, and aged 18 to 65 years. Exclusion was applied to patients with uncontrolled infections, other autoimmune diseases, pregnancy or lactation. Diagnoses were based on clinical symptoms, serum thyroxine and TRAb, thyroid ultrasound and orbital computed tomography. A first-round RT-PCR of the TCR CDR3 used the HTBI primer set with the Qiagen OneStep RT-PCR kit. Most expanded thyroid clonotypes (frequency above 0.001) were also detected in blood, suggesting blood repertoires may reflect thyroid immune responses. A model built on a 13 V-J signature distinguished ophthalmopathy from stable hyperthyroidism, reaching about 88% sensitivity and 81.08% specificity in cross-validation and 80%/75% in testing. In validation, the model predicted progression to ophthalmopathy a median of about 6.8 months before onset, with about 64% sensitivity and about 72% specificity. To identify distinguishing TCR V-J signatures, a discovery cohort of about 95 patients was used, comprising 43 with Graves' ophthalmopathy and approximately 58 with stable Graves' hyperthyroidism. Prospective prediction of ophthalmopathy was tested in an independent validation cohort consisting of some 18 hyperthyroidism patients and more than 15 patients who later progressed to ophthalmopathy. For training and testing, the roughly 100 patients in the discovery cohort were randomly divided in a 7:3 ratio. The study also compared thyroid tissue and blood T-cell repertoires from about six Graves' hyperthyroidism patients. After blood sampling, hyperthyroidism patients were treated with methimazole at a starting dose of 30 mg daily, and ophthalmopathy patients were treated with high-dose intravenous methylprednisolone. Libraries were constructed in a second round of multiplex PCR, after which size selection and purification were carried out. Paired-end sequencing of the libraries was performed with 100 bp reads on an Illumina HiSeq2000. SOAPnuke was used to process the raw data, removing reads that contained adapters or uncalled bases, had a mean Phred below 15, or lacked an exact match to the constant primer or identifier. High-quality paired reads were merged using COPE v1.2.5, and each unique nucleotide sequence was defined as a clonotype. MiTCR v1.1 was used to align the clonotypes against IMGT TRBV, TRBD and TRBJ reference segments. The analysis was restricted to V-J combinations with a frequency above 0.0001, which together covered about 99% of the repertoires. The TCS score was defined as F50 (clonal expansion) divided by E x V (chaos), with BLOSUM62-based TCRdist calculated between CDR3 peptides within each V-J. Welch's t-statistics and random forest reduced several hundred V-J features to about 13, which were used in a naive Bayes classifier (R e1071). No statistical method was used to set the sample size in advance, and investigators knew the group allocation. The paper reports TCR Vbeta CDR3 sequencing of fewer than 150 peripheral blood samples: fewer than 50 ophthalmopathy, fewer than 80 hyperthyroidism and 17 progressor patients.

This TCR was recovered from a man aged 30 to 39 with Graves disease. Donor details come from another sample of the same person, matched by shared clones. The chain joins TRBV11-2 to TRBJ2-1; the D element might be TRBD1 or TRBD2, as each aligns at 5 bases. Material: peripheral blood mononuclear cells (PBMCs), obtained at new diagnosis, from a patient treated with antithyroid drugs. The CDR3 corresponds to CASTSAWGTTKSYNEQFF. The DNA sequence is given as TGTGCCAGCACCTCCGCGTGGGGGACGACGAAATCCTACAATGAGCAGTTCTTC.